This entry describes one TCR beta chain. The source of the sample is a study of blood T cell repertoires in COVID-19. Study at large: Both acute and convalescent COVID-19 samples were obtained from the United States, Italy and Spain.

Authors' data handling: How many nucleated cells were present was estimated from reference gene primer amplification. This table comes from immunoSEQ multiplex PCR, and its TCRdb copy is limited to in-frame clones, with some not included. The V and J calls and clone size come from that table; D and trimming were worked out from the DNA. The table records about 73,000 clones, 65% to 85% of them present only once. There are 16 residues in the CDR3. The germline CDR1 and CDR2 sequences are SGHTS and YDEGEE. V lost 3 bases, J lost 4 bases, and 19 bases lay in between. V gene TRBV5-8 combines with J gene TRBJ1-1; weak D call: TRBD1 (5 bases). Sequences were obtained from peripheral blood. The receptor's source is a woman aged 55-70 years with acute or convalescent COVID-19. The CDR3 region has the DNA TGTGCCAGCAGCTCTTGGATCACCCCGGGGGGCACTGAAGCTTTCTTT. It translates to CASSSWITPGGTEAFF.